Included here is one TCR beta chain sequence, with context. Its specificity is unknown. This entry comes from a study of lymphopenia after photon versus proton radiotherapy. Clones were sequenced by immunoSEQ multiplex PCR, and TCRdb holds only the in-frame ones, with some missing. Of some 4,800 clones listed, 88% are singletons. Findings and limits, study-wide: After the lymphocyte nadir, photon-treated repertoires showed oligoclonal expansion, especially of CD8+ Temra cells.

Germline CDR1 SGHNT, CDR2 YENEEA. CDR3 length: 17 amino acids. The germline V and J ends were trimmed by 0 bases and 0 bases, with 9 bases remaining between them. The TCR comes from a man aged 30 to 45 with gastric cancer. The chain carries TRBV11-3 and TRBJ2-6; D remains unclear. The source was peripheral blood, collected from a patient treated with photon-based radiotherapy. DNA for the CDR3: TGTGCCAGCAGCTTAGATGCGGAAAGCTCTGGGGCCAACGTCCTGACTTTC. Encoded protein: CASSLDAESSGANVLTF.